A selection of T cell receptor beta chains follows, all from one sample in a study of T cell responses to AZD1222 COVID-19 vaccine. Repertoires were generated with immunoSEQ multiplex PCR, while TCRdb's copy carries only in-frame clones and drops some. Of 150,000 to 190,000 clones listed, around 87% are singletons. This material consisted of peripheral blood, taken 28 days after the second AZD1222 dose. The receptors here all came from an adult who received the AZD1222 COVID-19 vaccine. The CDR3 runs from the conserved cysteine through the conserved F or W. A D gene is named only where the DNA matches it firmly. Only some rows state a clone size, as once, few, many or a class for expanded clones.

NA TRBJ1-2 TRBV19 NA TGTGCCAGTAGTCCTCGAATCCCGGACCCTGGTTATGGCTACACCTTC CASSPRIPDPGYGYTF
NA TRBJ1-1 TRBV7-9 TRBD1 TGTGCCAGCCGCGGACAGGGCAACACTGAAGCTTTCTTT CASRGQGNTEAFF
NA TRBJ2-1 TRBV28 TRBD2 TGTGCCAGCAGTTTCTTGGGACTAGCGGGAGGGAATGAGCAGTTCTTC CASSFLGLAGGNEQFF
NA TRBJ2-1 TRBV5-6 NA TGTGCCAGCAGCTTCAGCCCTGTGGGTGAGTTCTACAATGAGCAGTTCTTC CASSFSPVGEFYNEQFF
NA TRBJ2-2 TRBV5-6 NA TGTGCCAGCAGCCCAAATCAGGGGAACACCGGGGAGCTGTTTTTT CASSPNQGNTGELFF
NA TRBJ2-5 TRBV9 NA TGTGCCAGCAGCGTAGATCGGCAGCGAGAGACCCAGTACTTC CASSVDRQRETQYF
NA TRBJ1-1 TRBV5-5 NA TGTGCCAGCAGCGCCGACTACAGGGTCCAGACTGAAGCTTTCTTT CASSADYRVQTEAFF
NA TRBJ1-3 TRBV3-1/TRBV3-2 TRBD1 TGTGCCAGCAGCCAAATGACAGGGGCTGGAAACACCATATATTTT CASSQMTGAGNTIYF
NA TRBJ2-3 TRBV6-1 NA TGTGCCAGCAGTGAAAACGGTTTAACGCAGTATTTT CASSENGLTQYF
NA TRBJ2-7 TRBV30 TRBD1 TGTGCCTGGAGTGTTCAGGGGGCGCAGGTGCAGTACTTC CAWSVQGAQVQYF
NA TRBJ2-5 TRBV7-9 NA TGTGCCAGCAGCTTAGACAGGGATCGAGAGACCCAGTACTTC CASSLDRDRETQYF
NA TRBJ1-1 TRBV4-1 NA TGCGCCAGCAGCCCTACAGCAGGGGTGAACACTGAAGCTTTCTTT CASSPTAGVNTEAFF
NA TRBJ2-7 TRBV2 TRBD2 TGTGCCAGCAGGGGACTAGCGGGAGCGGGTCACGAGCAGTACTTC CASRGLAGAGHEQYF
few TRBJ1-5 TRBV24-1 NA TGTGCCCCCACGGGAAATTTTTATCGTCCACTTGATAGCAATCAGCCCCAGCATTTT CAPTGNFYRPLDSNQPQHF
NA TRBJ1-5 TRBV5-1 NA TGCGCCAGCAGCATCGGGGGGATCGGGAATCAGCCCCAGCATTTT CASSIGGIGNQPQHF
NA TRBJ1-3 TRBV3-1/TRBV3-2 NA TGTGCCAGCAGTCCCGGGCGGGGAGGAGGCGGAAACACCATATATTTT CASSPGRGGGGNTIYF
NA TRBJ1-1 TRBV19 TRBD1 TGTGCCAGTAGTATCCGGACAGGGTTTACAGAGAACACTGAAGCTTTCTTT CASSIRTGFTENTEAFF
NA TRBJ2-1 TRBV20-1 NA TGCAGTGCTCGTTACAATGAGCAGTTCTTC CSARYNEQFF
once TRBJ1-1 TRBV5-8 NA TGTGCCAGCAGCTTAAGGACAGTTCTCTCTGAAGCTTTCTTT CASSLRTVLSEAFF
NA TRBJ2-1 TRBV7-8 TRBD2 TGTGCCAGTACTTATAGCGGGAGCTCCTACAATGAGCAGTTCTTC CASTYSGSSYNEQFF
few TRBJ2-3 TRBV7-9 NA TGTGCCAGCAGCCCGTGGGCCGGGTCTAGCACAGATACGCAGTATTTT CASSPWAGSSTDTQYF
few TRBJ2-2 TRBV5-1 TRBD2 TGCGCCAGCAGCTGGACTAGCGGCAACACCGGGGAGCTGTTTTTT CASSWTSGNTGELFF
NA TRBJ2-7 TRBV6-2/TRBV6-3 TRBD2 TGTGCCAGCAGCAAACCGACTAGCGGGTCTAGCTCCTACGAGCAGTACTTC CASSKPTSGSSSYEQYF
NA TRBJ1-6 TRBV12-3/TRBV12-4 NA TGTGCCAGCGCCGCCGATCATAATTCACCCCTCCACTTT CASAADHNSPLHF
NA TRBJ2-7 TRBV27 TRBD2 TGTGCCAGCAGTTCCGTGACTAGCGGGAGGGCCTTGGCCTACGAGCAGTACTTC CASSSVTSGRALAYEQYF
NA TRBJ1-2 TRBV28 NA TGTGCCAGCGGGAGGGCTAACTATGGCTACACCTTC CASGRANYGYTF